This TCR beta chain was captured by sequencing in a study of metastatic and nonmetastatic thyroid tumors (dated by TCRdb to the early 2020s). Background for the entire study: Repertoires were compared across peripheral blood and tumor or nodule tissue samples from malignant and benign thyroid patients.

This clone is labeled medium-sized (0.01 to 0.1%). Its target antigen remains unknown. No clone much larger than this one lies a single base away; base qualities are absent. What the authors observed across the whole study: In both blood and tumor samples, TCR beta diversity was reported to be significantly higher in malignant tumors than in benign nodules.

The library was produced with PCR. TCRdb shows the sequencer as Illumina HiSeq 4000. High-throughput sequencing was used to profile the TCR beta-chain CDR3 region of every patient. The original pipeline was this. Drawing on CDR3 differences between clinicopathological groups, the researchers built a classifier meant to tell apart patients with distant-metastatic papillary thyroid cancer. Repertoire diversity was assessed with the Shannon index, and tumor-blood repertoire similarity with the Morisita-Horn index. TCRdb trimmed the raw reads at Q25, called clones with MiXCR and kept productive beta chains. TCRdb, not the original authors, processed these V and J calls. This sample lists approximately 7,000 clones; less than 35% were detected once. The top ten constitute around 9.6% of the sample. CDR1 and CDR2 are read off the germline V gene as ENHRY and SYGVKD. Its CDR3 holds 13 amino acids, cysteine through phenylalanine. The sequence is cut down to CDR3 DNA, 39 bases in frame from base 1. V ends up 11 bases short and J 1 base short, with an unmatched junction base count of 2.

No treatment had been received by any patient before thyroid surgery. The study retrospectively analysed patient clinical samples collected from about 2012 to 2019 using T-cell receptor beta sequencing. The receptor comes from a female donor with papillary thyroid cancer or a benign thyroid nodule (not recorded which). Some clones in this sample may be carry-over from other donors' samples. The sequence joins TRBV10-3 to TRBJ2-6; 7 bases in the middle match TRBD2. The sequenced sample consisted of tumor tissue. This receptor has the CDR3 CAVGGSGANVLTF. Read as DNA, the sequence is TGTGCCGTCGGGGGGTCTGGGGCCAACGTCCTGACTTTC.